The source of this T cell receptor (beta chain) is a study of T cells after yellow fever vaccination. Study-level findings and limits: It was the secondary response that reached its peak faster, day 5 versus 15, but it was weaker. Post-booster reappearance was seen for most primary-vaccination clones (nearly 97% CD4, roughly 88% CD8).

The V gene's germline CDR1 is MNHEY and CDR2 SVGAGI. Trimming took off 0 bases at V and 8 bases at J, with 10 bases between the two ends. The length of the CDR3 is 14 residues. This clonotype was picked up many times. Its antigen is unidentified. By 5'RACE template switching, TCR cDNA was produced, with a universal primer site and UMIs added in the process. Using its own MiXCR run on the 5' RACE reads, TCRdb lists one record per CDR3 protein. This table holds a few hundred thousand distinct CDR3 sequences, 3.6% found once. This chain joins TRBV6-5 and TRBJ1-4, with a possible D match to TRBD1 (5 bases). This TCR came from a man aged 18-30 years who received the YFV17D yellow fever vaccine. The material was PBMCs, obtained on the day of the yellow fever booster vaccination. The chain's CDR3 is CASSYSPGDEKLFF. DNA of the CDR3: TGTGCCAGCAGTTACTCGCCGGGGGACGAAAAACTGTTTTTT.